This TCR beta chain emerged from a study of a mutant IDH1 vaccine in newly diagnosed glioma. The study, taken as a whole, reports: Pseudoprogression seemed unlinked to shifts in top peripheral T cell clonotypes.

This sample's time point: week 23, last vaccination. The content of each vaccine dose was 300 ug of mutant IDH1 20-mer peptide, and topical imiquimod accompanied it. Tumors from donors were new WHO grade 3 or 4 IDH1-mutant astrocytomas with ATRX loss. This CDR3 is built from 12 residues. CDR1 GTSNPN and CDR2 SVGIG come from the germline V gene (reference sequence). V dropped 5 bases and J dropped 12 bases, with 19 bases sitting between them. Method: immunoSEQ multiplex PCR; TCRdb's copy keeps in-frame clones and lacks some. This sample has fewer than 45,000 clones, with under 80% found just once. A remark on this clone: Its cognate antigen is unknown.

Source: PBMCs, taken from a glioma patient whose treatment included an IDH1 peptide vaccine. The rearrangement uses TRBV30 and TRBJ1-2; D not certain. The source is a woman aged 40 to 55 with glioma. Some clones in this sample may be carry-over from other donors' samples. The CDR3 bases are TGTGCCTGGGCGGCAACCACCCAGTTCAACACCTTC. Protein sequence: CAWAATTQFNTF.